This T cell receptor beta chain is drawn from a study of blood T cell repertoires in COVID-19. Study overall: COVID-19 samples collected from the United States, Italy and Spain covered acute and convalescent phases. PBMCs, B-cell-depleted T cells, or T cells were the source of the cDNA or gDNA that made up the material.

In the authors' workflow: Researchers report that nucleated cell counts were estimated from reference gene primer amplification. The protocol was immunoSEQ multiplex PCR, while the TCRdb copy is restricted to in-frame clones and leaves out a portion. V and J calls and clone size come straight from that table; D and trimming were deduced from the DNA. The sample has 250,000 to 300,000 clones, around 87% seen once; the top ten hold roughly 2.4%. Germline-derived CDR1 and CDR2 are SEHNR and FQNEAQ (reference sequence). The CDR3 is 16 residues long. V was pared by 1 base and J by 4 bases, with 4 bases of the junction left unmatched.

This clonotype was obtained from a woman between 50 and 59 years old who had recovered from COVID-19. The sample was peripheral blood. This chain links TRBV7-9 with TRBJ2-1, with TRBD2 matching over 10 bases. The CDR3 reads CASSLESGRAYNEQFF. In DNA form, the CDR3 reads TGTGCCAGCAGCTTAGAGAGCGGGAGGGCGTACAATGAGCAGTTCTTC.